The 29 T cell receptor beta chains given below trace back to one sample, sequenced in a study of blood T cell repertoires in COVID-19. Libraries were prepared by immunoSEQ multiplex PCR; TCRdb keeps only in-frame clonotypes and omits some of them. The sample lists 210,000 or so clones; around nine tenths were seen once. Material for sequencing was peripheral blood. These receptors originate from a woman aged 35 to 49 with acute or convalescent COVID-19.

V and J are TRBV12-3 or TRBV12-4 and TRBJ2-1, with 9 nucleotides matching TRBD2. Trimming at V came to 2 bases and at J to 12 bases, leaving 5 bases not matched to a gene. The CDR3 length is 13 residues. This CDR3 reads CASSLNSGGGQFF. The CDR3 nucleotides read TGTGCCAGCAGTTTAAATAGCGGGGGAGGGCAGTTCTTC.

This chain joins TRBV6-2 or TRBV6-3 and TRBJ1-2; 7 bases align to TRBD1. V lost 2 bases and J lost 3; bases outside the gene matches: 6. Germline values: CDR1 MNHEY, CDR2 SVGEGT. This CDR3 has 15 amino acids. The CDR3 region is CASSYHSTGDYGYTF. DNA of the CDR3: TGTGCCAGCAGTTACCATTCAACAGGGGACTATGGCTACACCTTC.

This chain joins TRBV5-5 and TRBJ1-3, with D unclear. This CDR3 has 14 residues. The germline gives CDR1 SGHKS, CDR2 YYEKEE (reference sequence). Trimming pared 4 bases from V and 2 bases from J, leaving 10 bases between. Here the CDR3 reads CASSPQTAGNTIYF. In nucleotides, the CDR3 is TGTGCCAGCAGCCCGCAAACAGCTGGAAACACCATATATTTT.

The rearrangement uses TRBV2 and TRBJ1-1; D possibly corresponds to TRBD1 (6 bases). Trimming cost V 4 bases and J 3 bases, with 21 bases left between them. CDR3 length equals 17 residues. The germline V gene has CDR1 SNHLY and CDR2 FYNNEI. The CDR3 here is CASSVLGTRNRDTEAFF. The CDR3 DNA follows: TGTGCCAGCAGTGTACTTGGGACACGGAACCGAGACACTGAAGCTTTCTTT.

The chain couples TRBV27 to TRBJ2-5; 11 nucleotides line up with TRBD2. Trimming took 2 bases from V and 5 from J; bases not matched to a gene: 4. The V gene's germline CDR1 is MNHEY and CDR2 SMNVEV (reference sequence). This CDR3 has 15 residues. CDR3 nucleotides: TGTGCCAGCAGTTTAGGACTAGCGGGCGGGGAGACCCAGTACTTC. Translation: CASSLGLAGGETQYF.

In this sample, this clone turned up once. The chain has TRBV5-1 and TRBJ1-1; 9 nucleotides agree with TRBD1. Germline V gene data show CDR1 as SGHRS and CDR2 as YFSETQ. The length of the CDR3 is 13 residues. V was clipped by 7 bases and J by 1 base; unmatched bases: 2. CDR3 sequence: CASLGQGNTEAFF. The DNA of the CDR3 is TGCGCCAGCCTGGGACAGGGGAACACTGAAGCTTTCTTT.

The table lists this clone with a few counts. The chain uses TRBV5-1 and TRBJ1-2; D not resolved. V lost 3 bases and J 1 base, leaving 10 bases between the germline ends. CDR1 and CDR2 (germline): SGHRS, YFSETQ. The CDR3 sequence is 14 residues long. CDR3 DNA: TGCGCCAGCAGCTGGGAGACGGATAACTATGGCTACACCTTC. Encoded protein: CASSWETDNYGYTF.

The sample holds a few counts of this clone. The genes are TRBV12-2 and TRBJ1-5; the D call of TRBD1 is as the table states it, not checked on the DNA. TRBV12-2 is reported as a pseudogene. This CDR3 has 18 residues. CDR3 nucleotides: TGTGCAAGTCGCTTAAGGGACAGGGGTATTTTGGGCAATCAGCCCCAGCATTTT. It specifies CASRLRDRGILGNQPQHF.

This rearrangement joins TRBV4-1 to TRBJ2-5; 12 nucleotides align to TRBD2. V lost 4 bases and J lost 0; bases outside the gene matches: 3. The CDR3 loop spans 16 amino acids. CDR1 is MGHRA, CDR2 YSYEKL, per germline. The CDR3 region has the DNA TGCGCCAGCAGCCCTACTAGCGGGGGGAACCAAGAGACCCAGTACTTC. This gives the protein CASSPTSGGNQETQYF.

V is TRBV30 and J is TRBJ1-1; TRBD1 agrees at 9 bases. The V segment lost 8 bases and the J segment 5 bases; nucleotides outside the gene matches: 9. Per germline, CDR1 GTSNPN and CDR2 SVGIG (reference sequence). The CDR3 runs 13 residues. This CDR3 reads CAQTWTGVTEAFF. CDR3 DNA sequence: TGTGCCCAGACTTGGACAGGGGTGACTGAAGCTTTCTTT.

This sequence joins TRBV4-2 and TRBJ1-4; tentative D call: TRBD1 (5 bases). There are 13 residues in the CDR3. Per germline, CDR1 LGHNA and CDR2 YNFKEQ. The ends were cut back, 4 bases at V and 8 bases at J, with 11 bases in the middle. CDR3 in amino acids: CASSPHGGEKLFF. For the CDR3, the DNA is TGTGCCAGCAGCCCCCACGGGGGGGAAAAACTGTTTTTT.

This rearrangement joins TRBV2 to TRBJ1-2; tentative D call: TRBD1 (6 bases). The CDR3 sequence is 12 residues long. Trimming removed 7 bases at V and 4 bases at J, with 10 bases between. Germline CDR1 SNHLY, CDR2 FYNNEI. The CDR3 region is CASTDSSYGYTF. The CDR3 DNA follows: TGTGCCAGCACGGACAGCTCCTATGGCTACACCTTC. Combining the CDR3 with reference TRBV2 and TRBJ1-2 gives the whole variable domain EPEVTQTPSHQVTQMGQEVILRCVPISNHLYFYWYRQILGQKVEFLVSFYNNEISEKSEIFDDQFSVERPDGSNFTLKIRSTKLEDSAMYFCASTDSSYGYTFGSGTRLTVV.

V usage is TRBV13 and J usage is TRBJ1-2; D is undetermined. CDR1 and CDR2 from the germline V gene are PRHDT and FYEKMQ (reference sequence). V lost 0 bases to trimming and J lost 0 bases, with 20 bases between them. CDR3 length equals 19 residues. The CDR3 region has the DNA TGTGCCAGCAGCTTAGGGACACAACCTGCCGCGAGTACTAACTATGGCTACACCTTC. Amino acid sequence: CASSLGTQPAASTNYGYTF.

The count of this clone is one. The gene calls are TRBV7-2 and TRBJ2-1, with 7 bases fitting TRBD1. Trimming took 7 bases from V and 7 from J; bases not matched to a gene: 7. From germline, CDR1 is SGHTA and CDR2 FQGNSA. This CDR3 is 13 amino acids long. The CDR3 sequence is CASKPRQGNEQFF. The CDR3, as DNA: TGTGCCAGCAAGCCCAGACAGGGAAATGAGCAGTTCTTC.

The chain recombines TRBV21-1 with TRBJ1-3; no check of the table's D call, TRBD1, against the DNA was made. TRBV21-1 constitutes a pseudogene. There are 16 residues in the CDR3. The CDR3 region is CASSKVPRASGNTIYF. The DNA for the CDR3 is TGTGCCAGCAGCAAAGTACCCAGGGCTTCTGGAAACACCATATATTTT.

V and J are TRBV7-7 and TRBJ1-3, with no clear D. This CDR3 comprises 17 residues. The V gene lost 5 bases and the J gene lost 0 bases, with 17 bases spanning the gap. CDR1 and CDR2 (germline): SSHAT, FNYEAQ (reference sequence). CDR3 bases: TGTGCCAGCAGCCCAACCCACCCGGTGAGCTCTGGAAACACCATATATTTT. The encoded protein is CASSPTHPVSSGNTIYF.

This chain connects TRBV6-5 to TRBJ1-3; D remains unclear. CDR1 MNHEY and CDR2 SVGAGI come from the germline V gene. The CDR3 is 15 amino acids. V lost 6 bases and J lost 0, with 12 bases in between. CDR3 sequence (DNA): TGTGCCAGCAGCAAACTCTGGAGCTCTGGAAACACCATATATTTT. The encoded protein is CASSKLWSSGNTIYF.

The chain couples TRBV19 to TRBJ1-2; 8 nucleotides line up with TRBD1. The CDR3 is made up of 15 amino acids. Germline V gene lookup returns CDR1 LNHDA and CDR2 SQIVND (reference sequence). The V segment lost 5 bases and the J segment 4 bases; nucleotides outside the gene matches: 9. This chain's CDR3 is CASSAVAGGGYGYTF. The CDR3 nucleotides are TGTGCCAGTAGTGCTGTGGCAGGGGGCGGCTATGGCTACACCTTC.

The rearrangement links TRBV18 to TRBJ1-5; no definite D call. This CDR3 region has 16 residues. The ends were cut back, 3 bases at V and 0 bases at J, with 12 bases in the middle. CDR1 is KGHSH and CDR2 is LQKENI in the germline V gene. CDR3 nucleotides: TGTGCCAGCTCACCGGACGCGGGGTATAGCAATCAGCCCCAGCATTTT. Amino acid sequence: CASSPDAGYSNQPQHF.

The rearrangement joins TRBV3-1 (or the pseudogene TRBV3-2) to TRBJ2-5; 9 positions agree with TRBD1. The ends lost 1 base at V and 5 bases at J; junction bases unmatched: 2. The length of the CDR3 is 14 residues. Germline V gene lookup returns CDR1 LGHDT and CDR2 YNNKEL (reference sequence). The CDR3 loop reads CASSQVGTGETQYF. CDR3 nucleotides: TGTGCCAGCAGCCAAGTCGGGACAGGGGAGACCCAGTACTTC.

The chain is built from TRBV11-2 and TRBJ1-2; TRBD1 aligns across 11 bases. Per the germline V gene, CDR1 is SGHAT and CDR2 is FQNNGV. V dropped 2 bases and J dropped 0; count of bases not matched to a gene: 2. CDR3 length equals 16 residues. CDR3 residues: CASSLSGQGANYGYTF. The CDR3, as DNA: TGTGCCAGCAGCTTATCGGGACAGGGGGCTAACTATGGCTACACCTTC. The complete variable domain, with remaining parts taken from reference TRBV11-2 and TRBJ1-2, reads EAGVAQSPRYKIIEKRQSVAFWCNPISGHATLYWYQQILGQGPKLLIQFQNNGVVDDSQLPKDRFSAERLKGVDSTLKIQPAKLEDSAVYLCASSLSGQGANYGYTFGSGTRLTVV.

The CDR3 sequence: CASSWGAGVASTDTQYF. As DNA, the CDR3 is TGCGCCAGCAGCTGGGGAGCGGGGGTGGCTAGCACAGATACGCAGTATTTT. The chain carries TRBV5-1 and TRBJ2-3; 8 bases are shared with TRBD2. This CDR3 has 17 amino acids. The germline V gene encodes CDR1 SGHRS and CDR2 YFSETQ. V gave up 3 bases and J gave up 0 bases; unmatched junction bases: 9. Looking up the rest from reference TRBV5-1 and TRBJ2-3 gives the full variable domain: KAGVTQTPRYLIKTRGQQVTLSCSPISGHRSVSWYQQTPGQGLQFLFEYFSETQRNKGNFPGRFSGRQFSNSRSEMNVSTLELGDSALYLCASSWGAGVASTDTQYFGPGTRLTVL.

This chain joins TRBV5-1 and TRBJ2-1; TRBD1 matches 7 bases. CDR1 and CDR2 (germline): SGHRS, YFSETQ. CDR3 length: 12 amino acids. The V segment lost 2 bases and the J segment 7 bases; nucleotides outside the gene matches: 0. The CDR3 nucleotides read TGCGCCAGCAGCTTACAGGGGAATGAGCAGTTCTTC. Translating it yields CASSLQGNEQFF.

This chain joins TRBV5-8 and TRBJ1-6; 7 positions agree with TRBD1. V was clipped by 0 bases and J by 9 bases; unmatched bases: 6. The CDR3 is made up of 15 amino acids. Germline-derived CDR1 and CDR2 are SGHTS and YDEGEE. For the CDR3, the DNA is TGTGCCAGCAGCTTGGAGGGGGCTTCGGGTTCACCCCTCCACTTT. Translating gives CASSLEGASGSPLHF. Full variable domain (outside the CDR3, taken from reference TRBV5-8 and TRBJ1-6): EAGVTQSPTHLIKTRGQQATLRCSPISGHTSVYWYQQALGLGLQFLLWYDEGEERNRGNFPPRFSGRQFPNYSSELNVNALELEDSALYLCASSLEGASGSPLHFGNGTRLTVT.

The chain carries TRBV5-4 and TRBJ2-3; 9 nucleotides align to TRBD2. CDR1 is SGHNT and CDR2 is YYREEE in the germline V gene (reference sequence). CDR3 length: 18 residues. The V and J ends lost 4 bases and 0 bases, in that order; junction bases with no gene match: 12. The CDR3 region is CASSLKGSGGTSTDTQYF. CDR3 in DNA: TGTGCCAGCAGCCTCAAGGGAAGCGGGGGGACTAGCACAGATACGCAGTATTTT.

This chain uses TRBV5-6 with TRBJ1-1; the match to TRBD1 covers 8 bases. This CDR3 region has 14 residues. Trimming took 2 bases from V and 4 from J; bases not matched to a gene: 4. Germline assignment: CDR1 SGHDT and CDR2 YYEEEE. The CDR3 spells CASSFTGGGTEAFF. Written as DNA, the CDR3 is TGTGCCAGCAGCTTCACAGGGGGGGGCACTGAAGCTTTCTTT.

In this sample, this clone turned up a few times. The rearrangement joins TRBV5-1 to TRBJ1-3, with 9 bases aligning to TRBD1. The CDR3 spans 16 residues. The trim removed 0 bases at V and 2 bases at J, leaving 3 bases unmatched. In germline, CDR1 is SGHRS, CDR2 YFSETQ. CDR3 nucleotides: TGCGCCAGCAGCTTGGCTACAGGGGGCACTGGAAACACCATATATTTT. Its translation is CASSLATGGTGNTIYF. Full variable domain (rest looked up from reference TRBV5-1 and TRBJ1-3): KAGVTQTPRYLIKTRGQQVTLSCSPISGHRSVSWYQQTPGQGLQFLFEYFSETQRNKGNFPGRFSGRQFSNSRSEMNVSTLELGDSALYLCASSLATGGTGNTIYFGEGSWLTVV.

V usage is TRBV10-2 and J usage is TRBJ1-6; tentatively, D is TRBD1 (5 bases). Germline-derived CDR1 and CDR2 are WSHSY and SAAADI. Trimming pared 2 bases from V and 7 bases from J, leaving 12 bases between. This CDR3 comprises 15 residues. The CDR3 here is CASSEGHLLNSPLHF. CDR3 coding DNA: TGCGCCAGCAGTGAGGGACACTTGCTAAATTCACCCCTCCACTTT.

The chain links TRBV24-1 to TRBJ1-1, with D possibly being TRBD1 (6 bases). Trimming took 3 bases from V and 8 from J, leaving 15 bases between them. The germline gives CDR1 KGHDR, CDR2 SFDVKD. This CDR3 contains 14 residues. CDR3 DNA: TGTGCCACCAGTGATCCTAGACAGGCCGAAGAAGCTTTCTTT. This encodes CATSDPRQAEEAFF.